Shown below are 13 T cell receptor beta chains from a single sample sequenced in a study of T cells in Graves' hyperthyroidism and ophthalmopathy. The source material, RNA transcripts, was used to amplify TCR beta CDR3 regions. A set of HTBI primers served as the primers for a first-round RT-PCR of the TCR CDR3. TCRdb re-derived calls from the multiplex PCR reads in MiXCR, one entry per CDR3 protein. The sample holds some 460,000 distinct CDR3 sequences, around 16% seen once. What was sequenced was blood. The source of these receptors is a woman between 18 and 29 years old with Graves' hyperthyroidism.

This clonotype was counted many times. This CDR3 is CASRIRVTALGSPLHF. CDR3 nucleotides: TGCGCCAGCAGAATCCGAGTCACAGCCTTAGGTTCACCCCTCCACTTT. This chain uses TRBV5-1 with TRBJ1-6; unclear D gene. CDR3 size: 16 residues. Germline CDR1 and CDR2: SGHRS and YFSETQ. Between the trimmed V and J ends, which lost 5 bases and 9 bases, there was a span of 21 bases.

This clonotype was seen many times. V is TRBV5-1 and J is TRBJ2-2; 11 bases are a match to TRBD2. Germline V gene sequence: CDR1 SGHRS, CDR2 YFSETQ. The V segment lost 7 bases and the J segment 4 bases; nucleotides outside the gene matches: 6. The CDR3 sequence is 15 residues long. CDR3 nucleotide sequence: TGCGCCAGCTCCCAGACTAGCGGGGTCACCGGGGAGCTGTTTTTT. Translation: CASSQTSGVTGELFF.

Of note for this clonotype: This may be a read error, as it is one base from a much larger clone. V and J are TRBV12-3 or TRBV12-4 and TRBJ2-7, with 8 bases identical to TRBD1. V shed 6 bases, J shed 5 bases, and the junction held 12 bases outside the gene matches. The CDR3 extends over 15 amino acids. The CDR3: CASSAADREFHEQYF. CDR3 bases: TGTGCCAGCAGCGCTGCGGACAGGGAGTTCCACGAGCAGTACTTC.

In this sample, this clonotype turned up many times. V and J are TRBV2 and TRBJ2-2; TRBD2 matches 16 bases. Per the germline V gene, CDR1 is SNHLY and CDR2 is FYNNEI. This CDR3 contains 15 residues. The J segment lost 6 bases and the V segment lost 6 bases, leaving 1 base of the junction unmatched. Written as DNA, the CDR3 is TGTGCCAGCAGGGGGACTAGCGGGAGGGCCGGGGAGCTGTTTTTT. This encodes CASRGTSGRAGELFF.

The chain has TRBV6-2 or TRBV6-3 and TRBJ2-7, with TRBD1 identical over 7 bases. CDR3 size: 14 residues. The V segment lost 5 bases and the J segment 4 bases; nucleotides outside the gene matches: 8. From germline, CDR1 is MNHEY and CDR2 SVGEGT. The CDR3 is CASSGPGGDYEQYF. The CDR3, as DNA: TGTGCCAGCAGTGGCCCAGGGGGAGATTACGAGCAGTACTTC.

The chain employs TRBV4-1 and TRBJ1-3, with D maybe TRBD1 (5 bases). Germline CDR1 and CDR2: MGHRA and YSYEKL. This CDR3 contains 16 residues. The V and J ends lost 4 bases and 0 bases respectively, with 13 bases between them. The CDR3 is CASSLIPGGSGNTIYF. The DNA for the CDR3 is TGCGCCAGCAGCCTCATCCCCGGGGGCTCTGGAAACACCATATATTTT.

On this clonotype: This clone may be a read error of a much larger clone one base away. The V and J genes are TRBV12-3 or TRBV12-4 and TRBJ2-7; no definite D call. V lost 7 bases to trimming and J lost 7 bases, with 14 bases between them. The CDR3 consists of 12 residues. The CDR3 region is CASTTSGNEQYF. Written as DNA, the CDR3 is TGTGCCAGCACCACCTCTGGGAATGAGCAGTACTTC.

This clonotype was picked up many times. The gene calls are TRBV30 and TRBJ2-7; 10 bases are shared with TRBD1. The V gene's germline CDR1 is GTSNPN and CDR2 SVGIG (reference sequence). Losses at the gene ends were 1 base for V and 2 bases for J; bases not matched to a gene: 2. CDR3 size: 14 residues. CDR3 DNA: TGTGCCTGGAGTGGAGGACAGGGGGCCTACGAGCAGTACTTC. Amino acids: CAWSGGQGAYEQYF. The full variable domain, in which reference TRBV30 and TRBJ2-7 provide the parts outside the CDR3, is SQTIHQWPATLVQPVGSPLSLECTVEGTSNPNLYWYRQAAGRGLQLLFYSVGIGQISSEVPQNLSASRPQDRQFILSSKKLLLSDSGFYLCAWSGGQGAYEQYFGPGTRLTVT.

This clonotype was observed many times. The chain uses TRBV28 and TRBJ1-5; no clear D. CDR3 length equals 14 residues. CDR1 and CDR2 from the germline V gene are MDHEN and SYDVKM. With 2 bases removed from V and 5 bases from J, the gap between germline ends came to 10 bases. The CDR3 is CASSLIVSYQPQHF. In DNA form, the CDR3 reads TGTGCCAGCAGTTTAATAGTAAGTTATCAGCCCCAGCATTTT.

This clonotype has ten or more counts. The chain links TRBV20-1 to TRBJ2-7, with TRBD2 matching 9 bases. The trim removed 0 bases at V and 3 bases at J, leaving 6 bases unmatched. Germline V lookup: CDR1 DFQATT, CDR2 SNEGSKA (reference sequence). The CDR3 consists of 15 residues. DNA for the CDR3: TGCAGTGCTAGAGAATTAGCGGGAGAATTCTACGAGCAGTACTTC. Residues: CSARELAGEFYEQYF.

The rearrangement links TRBV7-3 to TRBJ2-7; 14 nucleotides line up with TRBD2. The CDR3 runs 15 residues. V lost 6 bases to trimming and J lost 7 bases; unmatched junction nucleotides: 8. Germline V gives CDR1 SGHTA, CDR2 FQGTGA. The CDR3 loop reads CASSAGLAGAREQYF. CDR3 bases: TGTGCCAGCAGTGCGGGACTAGCGGGAGCAAGGGAGCAGTACTTC.

In this sample, this clonotype turned up many times. This chain links TRBV28 with TRBJ2-7; D call uncertain. V was clipped by 1 base and J by 0 bases, with 10 bases between them. CDR1 MDHEN and CDR2 SYDVKM come from the germline V gene. The CDR3 is 15 amino acids. The CDR3 region is CASSLSTGPSYEQYF. CDR3 nucleotide sequence: TGTGCCAGCAGTTTATCGACGGGCCCCTCCTACGAGCAGTACTTC.

This clonotype has a count of ten or more. V gene TRBV6-1 combines with J gene TRBJ1-2; 7 nucleotides align to TRBD1. CDR3 length: 15 residues. Germline lookup yields CDR1 MNHNS and CDR2 SASEGT. V shed 4 bases and J 5 bases; nucleotides not matched to a gene: 10. CDR3 amino acids: CASSGGDSPGYGYTF. The CDR3 nucleotides are TGTGCCAGCAGTGGGGGGGACAGTCCGGGGTATGGCTACACCTTC.